This note documents a single T cell receptor beta chain sequence. The data were taken from a study of blood T cell repertoires in COVID-19. Study as a whole: Italy, Spain and the United States were the sources of the convalescent and acute COVID-19 samples. PBMCs, B-cell-depleted T cells, or T cells were the source of the cDNA or gDNA that made up the material.

The table came from immunoSEQ multiplex PCR; TCRdb's copy has only in-frame clones and leaves some out. This sample has roughly 160,000 clones, with under 90% found just once. The CDR3 runs to 18 residues. CDR1 LNHDA and CDR2 SQIVND come from the germline V gene (reference sequence). V trimming: 3 bases; J trimming: 5 bases; junction bases outside the gene matches: 14. The material sequenced was PBMCs or T cells enriched from blood (not recorded which). This chain links TRBV19 with TRBJ2-5, with 11 positions matching TRBD1. The clonotype comes from a woman aged 55-70 years who had recovered from COVID-19. The CDR3 is CASSIEVEGTGGRETQYF. The CDR3 DNA is TGTGCCAGTAGTATTGAGGTGGAAGGGACAGGGGGACGGGAGACCCAGTACTTC.